Here is one T cell receptor beta chain with its context. Its antigen is unidentified. The V gene's germline CDR1 is LNHDA and CDR2 SQIVND (reference sequence). The CDR3 is made up of 15 amino acids. With 1 base clipped from V and 5 bases from J, the junction kept 7 bases outside the gene matches. This sample is drawn from a study of T cell clonotyping in hematopoietic cell transplantation. Whole-study findings and limits: Pathologically expanded recipient clonotypes increased progressively from day 30 to day 180 as diversity fell. Cells were unsorted, so CD4 and CD8 contributions were not separated.

Clones were sequenced by immunoSEQ multiplex PCR, and TCRdb holds only the in-frame ones, with some missing. The table lists under 9,500 clones, 80% to 90% of them singletons. Sequenced material: PBMCs, taken 180 days after allogeneic stem cell transplant. The sequence derives from a human patient who had an allogeneic stem cell transplant, so the T cells may come from the graft donor. The donor label of this sample is uncertain. Some clones in this sample may be carry-over from other donors' samples. This rearrangement joins TRBV19 to TRBJ2-7; 8 bases are a match to TRBD1. CDR3 amino acids: CASSIVGRGHDEQYF. The CDR3 DNA reads TGTGCCAGTAGTATAGTAGGCAGGGGGCACGACGAGCAGTACTTC.